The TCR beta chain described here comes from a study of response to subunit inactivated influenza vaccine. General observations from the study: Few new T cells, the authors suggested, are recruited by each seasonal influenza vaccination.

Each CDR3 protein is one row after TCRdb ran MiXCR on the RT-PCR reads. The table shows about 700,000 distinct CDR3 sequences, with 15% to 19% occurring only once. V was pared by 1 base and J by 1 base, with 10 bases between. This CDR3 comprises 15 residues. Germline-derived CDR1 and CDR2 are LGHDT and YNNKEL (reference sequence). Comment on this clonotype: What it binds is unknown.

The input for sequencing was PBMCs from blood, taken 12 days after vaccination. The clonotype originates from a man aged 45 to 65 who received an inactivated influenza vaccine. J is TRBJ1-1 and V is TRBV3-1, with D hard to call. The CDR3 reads CASSQVDGGNTEAFF. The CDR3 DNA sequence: TGTGCCAGCAGCCAAGTAGATGGCGGGAACACTGAAGCTTTCTTT.